These 27 T cell receptor beta chains share one sample of origin, sequenced in a study of early T cells in non-severe SARS-CoV-2 infection. TCRdb ran MiXCR on the 5' RACE reads and lists one entry per CDR3 protein. The sample shows some 97,000 distinct CDR3 sequences, approximately 10% of them seen only once. Sequencing was performed on whole blood, taken at baseline. The source is an adult who was a healthcare worker with PCR-confirmed SARS-CoV-2 infection or an uninfected control (not recorded which).

The chain couples TRBV9 to TRBJ2-2, with 14 nucleotides matching TRBD2. The germline V gene encodes CDR1 SGDLS and CDR2 YYNGEE. This CDR3 contains 19 residues. Trimming removed 3 bases from V and 2 bases from J; junction bases left unmatched: 9. This CDR3 reads CASSDPGLAGESNTGELFF. The CDR3 DNA sequence: TGTGCCAGCAGCGACCCGGGACTAGCGGGAGAGTCCAACACCGGGGAGCTGTTTTTT.

This clonotype was seen many times. The V call is TRBV7-9, the J call TRBJ2-1; the match to TRBD2 covers 9 bases. V was clipped by 8 bases and J by 7 bases; unmatched bases: 9. The germline V gene encodes CDR1 SEHNR and CDR2 FQNEAQ (reference sequence). The CDR3 extends over 14 amino acids. This CDR3 is CASAVAGDRNEQFF. The CDR3 bases are TGTGCCAGCGCAGTAGCGGGAGATAGGAATGAGCAGTTCTTC.

This clonotype was observed many times. The chain carries TRBV14 and TRBJ2-7, with a tentative D call TRBD2 (5 bases). V shed 3 bases and J shed 6 bases, with 9 bases lying between them. Germline V CDR1 and CDR2: SGHDN, FVKESK. The CDR3 is 12 residues long. CDR3 sequence (DNA): TGTGCCAGCAGCCAGGAGGTGGGCGAGCAGTACTTC. As protein: CASSQEVGEQYF. Combining the CDR3 with reference TRBV14 and TRBJ2-7 gives the whole variable domain EAGVTQFPSHSVIEKGQTVTLRCDPISGHDNLYWYRRVMGKEIKFLLHFVKESKQDESGMPNNRFLAERTGGTYSTLKVQPAELEDSGVYFCASSQEVGEQYFGPGTRLTVT.

A remark on this clonotype: This sequence may be a read error, since a much larger clone differs from it by one base. The V and J genes are TRBV10-3 and TRBJ2-3; D might be TRBD1 or TRBD2, each matching 5 bases. Per germline, CDR1 ENHRY and CDR2 SYGVKD. This CDR3 contains 15 residues. CDR3 DNA: TGTACCATCAGTGAAGGTCAGGGAGGCACAGATACGCAGTATTTT. This sequence encodes CTISEGQGGTDTQYF.

This clonotype was detected a few times. The chain is built from TRBV5-4 and TRBJ2-7; D is uncertain. Per germline, CDR1 SGHNT and CDR2 YYREEE (reference sequence). The CDR3 is 12 amino acids. Trimming left V 5 bases short and J 2 bases short, with 8 bases between. CDR3 sequence (DNA): TGTGCCAGCAGTCATTTAACCTACGAGCAGTACTTC. Translating it yields CASSHLTYEQYF.

This clonotype was observed at least ten times. V gene TRBV27 combines with J gene TRBJ1-5, with D unclear. Germline V gene data show CDR1 as MNHEY and CDR2 as SMNVEV (reference sequence). This CDR3 has 14 residues. Trimming removed 2 bases at V and 4 bases at J, with 9 bases between. The CDR3 DNA reads TGTGCCAGCAGTTTAGGGCGGGGAAATCAGCCCCAGCATTTT. Translating gives CASSLGRGNQPQHF.

The V and J genes are TRBV19 and TRBJ2-3; D not resolved. The CDR3 totals 14 residues. V was cut by 2 bases and J by 0 bases, with 6 bases left in between. Germline CDR1 reads LNHDA; CDR2 reads SQIVND (reference sequence). This chain's CDR3 is CASSISGSTDTQYF. The CDR3 region has the DNA TGTGCCAGTAGTATATCCGGCAGCACAGATACGCAGTATTTT.

The chain joins TRBV19 to TRBJ2-1; 11 bases map to TRBD2. With 5 bases clipped from V and 7 bases from J, the junction kept 13 bases outside the gene matches. This CDR3 comprises 17 residues. The germline gives CDR1 LNHDA, CDR2 SQIVND (reference sequence). CDR3 residues: CASSETSGTGIRNEQFF. The CDR3 DNA is TGTGCCAGTAGTGAGACTAGCGGGACGGGCATTCGTAATGAGCAGTTCTTC.

Ten or more counts support this clonotype. The genes are TRBV6-2 or TRBV6-3 and TRBJ2-1, with D uncertain. V was trimmed by 2 bases and J by 0 bases, leaving 14 bases between them. The germline gives CDR1 MNHEY, CDR2 SVGEGT. There are 17 residues in the CDR3. The CDR3 sequence: CASSYGPDRSSYNEQFF. In DNA, the CDR3 is TGTGCCAGCAGTTACGGACCCGACCGAAGCTCCTACAATGAGCAGTTCTTC.

This clonotype was recorded a few times. A junction end diverges from the germline sequence, so it may reflect a read error. The chain has TRBV7-2 and TRBJ2-1, with D hard to call. CDR1 and CDR2 from the germline V gene are SGHTA and FQGNSA. The CDR3 loop spans 12 amino acids. CDR3 residues: CASSLDTLILLF. The CDR3 nucleotides read TGTGCCAGCAGCTTAGACACGCTAATTCTGCTCTTC.

There are many counts of this clonotype. The chain links TRBV20-1 to TRBJ1-5, with TRBD1 identical over 9 bases. CDR3 size: 16 residues. Germline CDR1 and CDR2: DFQATT and SNEGSKA (reference sequence). V dropped 0 bases and J dropped 5; count of bases not matched to a gene: 8. The CDR3 DNA follows: TGCAGTGCTAGAGACCCGGAGGGACAGGGACATCAGCCCCAGCATTTT. Translation: CSARDPEGQGHQPQHF.

Only a few counts were recorded for this clonotype. The V call is TRBV10-3, the J call TRBJ2-1, with D possibly matching TRBD1 (6 bases). CDR3 length: 14 residues. V gave up 5 bases and J gave up 9 bases, with 17 bases separating them. Germline V gene data show CDR1 as ENHRY and CDR2 as SYGVKD. CDR3 residues: CAISPSTGTGEQFF. CDR3 nucleotide sequence: TGTGCCATCAGTCCTTCCACAGGGACGGGTGAGCAGTTCTTC.

The chain recombines TRBV4-2 with TRBJ1-1, with 8 bases that match TRBD1. Germline V gives CDR1 LGHNA, CDR2 YNFKEQ. The CDR3 runs 16 residues. Germline trimming cut 0 bases from V and 6 bases from J; bases unmatched to any gene: 9. The CDR3 reads CASSQDRTGRIPEAFF. DNA for the CDR3: TGTGCCAGCAGCCAAGATAGGACAGGGAGGATTCCTGAAGCTTTCTTT.

This clonotype was recorded a few times. The chain combines TRBV7-9 with TRBJ1-2, with D perhaps matching TRBD1 (5 bases). Germline CDR1 and CDR2: SEHNR and FQNEAQ (reference sequence). Trimming left V 3 bases short and J 5 bases short, with 13 bases between. The CDR3 is 14 residues long. The CDR3 here is CASSFIDRSYGYTF. CDR3 coding DNA: TGTGCCAGCAGCTTTATCGACAGATCATATGGCTACACCTTC.

This clonotype occurred a few times. The V gene is TRBV2, the J gene TRBJ2-7, with TRBD2 matching 7 bases. J lost 3 bases, V lost 3 bases, and 8 bases had no gene match. Germline-derived CDR1 and CDR2 are SNHLY and FYNNEI. The CDR3 runs to 15 residues. The CDR3 here is CASSEIQRGLYEQYF. CDR3 DNA: TGTGCCAGCAGTGAGATACAGCGGGGACTCTACGAGCAGTACTTC. Combining the CDR3 with reference TRBV2 and TRBJ2-7 gives the whole variable domain EPEVTQTPSHQVTQMGQEVILRCVPISNHLYFYWYRQILGQKVEFLVSFYNNEISEKSEIFDDQFSVERPDGSNFTLKIRSTKLEDSAMYFCASSEIQRGLYEQYFGPGTRLTVT.

This rearrangement joins TRBV7-6 to TRBJ1-5; the D is unclear. Germline CDR1 is SGHVS and CDR2 is FNYEAQ. With 5 bases removed from V and 1 base from J, the gap between germline ends came to 9 bases. The CDR3 runs 14 residues. This CDR3 reads CASSEMGSNQPQHF. The CDR3, as DNA: TGTGCCAGCAGCGAAATGGGGAGCAATCAGCCCCAGCATTTT.

This clonotype was picked up many times. The chain recombines TRBV5-1 with TRBJ1-1; possibly TRBD1 for D (5 bases). This CDR3 contains 13 residues. The V end lost 0 bases, the J end lost 10 bases, and 13 bases lay between the germline ends. The germline V gene encodes CDR1 SGHRS and CDR2 YFSETQ. The CDR3 DNA sequence: TGCGCCAGCAGCTTGGCCGGGGATAGGGGAGCTTTCTTT. Protein sequence: CASSLAGDRGAFF.

In its sample, this clonotype was seen many times. V and J are TRBV28 and TRBJ2-7; 7 bases match TRBD2. The germline V gene encodes CDR1 MDHEN and CDR2 SYDVKM. The CDR3 consists of 14 residues. V shed 7 bases, J shed 3 bases, and the junction held 9 bases outside the gene matches. CDR3 in amino acids: CASTRSGGIYEQYF. The CDR3 DNA sequence: TGTGCCAGCACGCGTTCGGGGGGAATCTACGAGCAGTACTTC.

This clonotype was recorded at least ten times. The chain has TRBV28 and TRBJ2-1; D is undetermined. The CDR3 contains 14 residues. Germline-derived CDR1 and CDR2 are MDHEN and SYDVKM. Trimming shortened V by 3 bases and J by 6 bases, and 12 bases separated the two germline ends. The DNA of the CDR3 is TGTGCCAGCAGTTTGCATCTAAGGGCCAATGAGCAGTTCTTC. This translates into CASSLHLRANEQFF.

The chain couples TRBV15 to TRBJ1-1; D remains ambiguous. Germline V lookup: CDR1 LNHNV, CDR2 YYDKDF (reference sequence). With 1 base removed from V and 4 bases from J, the gap between germline ends came to 16 bases. The length of the CDR3 is 16 residues. CDR3 residues: CATSRVPEIGGTEAFF. CDR3 DNA sequence: TGTGCCACCAGCAGAGTACCAGAAATAGGTGGCACTGAAGCTTTCTTT.

This clonotype was counted only a few times. This chain joins TRBV5-1 and TRBJ2-1; 12 bases map to TRBD2. V dropped 4 bases and J dropped 1; count of bases not matched to a gene: 6. The CDR3 is 17 residues long. The germline CDR1 and CDR2 sequences are SGHRS and YFSETQ. The CDR3 DNA reads as TGCGCCAGCAGCCTCGGACTAGCGGGACTGTCCTACAATGAGCAGTTCTTC. Translating gives CASSLGLAGLSYNEQFF.

The CDR3 nucleotides are TGTGCCAGCAGTCCCTCGTGGGGGGGTTATGAAGCTTTCTTT. Its translation: CASSPSWGGYEAFF. This chain uses TRBV12-3 or TRBV12-4 with TRBJ1-1, with TRBD1 as a possible D gene (5 bases). The CDR3 length is 14 residues. The germline V and J ends were trimmed by 5 bases and 7 bases, with 17 bases remaining between them.

The rearrangement joins TRBV7-2 to TRBJ2-4; D unresolved. CDR1 SGHTA and CDR2 FQGNSA come from the germline V gene. Trimming removed 6 bases at V and 0 bases at J, with 15 bases between. This CDR3 spans 16 amino acids. In DNA form, the CDR3 reads TGTGCCAGCAGTCGTATACTCTACTTAGCCAAAAACATTCAGTACTTC. This encodes CASSRILYLAKNIQYF.

The chain recombines TRBV10-3 with TRBJ1-6, with D maybe TRBD1 (6 bases). Between the trimmed V and J ends, which lost 10 bases and 10 bases, there was a span of 20 bases. CDR1 is ENHRY and CDR2 is SYGVKD in the germline V gene. The CDR3 spans 14 residues. CDR3 DNA: TGTGCCACTCTCCCCGAACAGGGTTGGTCACCCCTCCACTTT. This sequence encodes CATLPEQGWSPLHF.

This clonotype was seen a handful of times. The chain links TRBV7-2 to TRBJ2-7; 7 bases are shared with TRBD1. Germline-derived CDR1 and CDR2 are SGHTA and FQGNSA. This CDR3 is built from 13 residues. With 5 bases clipped from V and 4 bases from J, the junction kept 5 bases outside the gene matches. The CDR3 region is CASSRPGGYEQYF. The CDR3 nucleotides are TGTGCCAGCAGCCGTCCAGGGGGATACGAGCAGTACTTC.

In this sample, this clonotype turned up a few times. The chain recombines TRBV5-4 with TRBJ2-1; D perhaps matches TRBD2 (6 bases). Trimming stripped 4 bases from V and 1 base from J, with 9 bases between. Germline loops: CDR1 SGHNT, CDR2 YYREEE (reference sequence). The CDR3 totals 14 residues. CDR3 sequence: CASSPGTSYNEQFF. The CDR3 nucleotides read TGTGCCAGCAGCCCCGGGACTTCCTACAATGAGCAGTTCTTC.

This clonotype was detected only a few times. The V and J genes are TRBV20-1 and TRBJ2-1; 12 bases are a match to TRBD2. CDR1 is DFQATT and CDR2 is SNEGSKA in the germline V gene (reference sequence). Trimming removed 3 bases from V and 7 bases from J; junction bases left unmatched: 13. This CDR3 contains 17 residues. DNA for the CDR3: TGCAGTGCTAGCCAAACTGGGCTAGCGGGAGGGCGGAATGAGCAGTTCTTC. It encodes CSASQTGLAGGRNEQFF.